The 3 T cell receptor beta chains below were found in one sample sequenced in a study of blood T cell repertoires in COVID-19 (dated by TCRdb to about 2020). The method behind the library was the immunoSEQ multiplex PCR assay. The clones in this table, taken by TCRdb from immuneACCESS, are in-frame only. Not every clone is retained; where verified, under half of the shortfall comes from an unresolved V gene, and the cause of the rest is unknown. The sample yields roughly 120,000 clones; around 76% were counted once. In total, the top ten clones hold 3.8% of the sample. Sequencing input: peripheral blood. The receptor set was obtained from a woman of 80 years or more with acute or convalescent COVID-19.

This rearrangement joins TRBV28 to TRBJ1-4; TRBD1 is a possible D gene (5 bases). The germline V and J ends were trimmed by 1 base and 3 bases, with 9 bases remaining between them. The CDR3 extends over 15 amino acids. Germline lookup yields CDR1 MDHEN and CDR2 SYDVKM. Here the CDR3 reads CASSLSGGANEKLFF. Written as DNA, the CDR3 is TGTGCCAGCAGTTTATCGGGGGGAGCTAATGAAAAACTGTTTTTT.

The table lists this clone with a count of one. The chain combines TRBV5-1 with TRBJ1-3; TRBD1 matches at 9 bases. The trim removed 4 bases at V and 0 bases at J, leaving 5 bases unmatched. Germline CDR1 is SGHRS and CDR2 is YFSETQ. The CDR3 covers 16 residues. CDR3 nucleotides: TGCGCCAGCAGCCAGACAGGGGGTCTCTCTGGAAACACCATATATTTT. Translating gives CASSQTGGLSGNTIYF.

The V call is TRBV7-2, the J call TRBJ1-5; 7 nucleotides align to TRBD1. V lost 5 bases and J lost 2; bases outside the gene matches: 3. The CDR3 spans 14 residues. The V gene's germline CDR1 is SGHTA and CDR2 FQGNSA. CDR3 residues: CASSRDRGNQPQHF. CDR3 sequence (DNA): TGTGCCAGCAGCCGCGACAGGGGCAATCAGCCCCAGCATTTT. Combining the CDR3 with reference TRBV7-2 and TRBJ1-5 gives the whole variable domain GAGVSQSPSNKVTEKGKDVELRCDPISGHTALYWYRQSLGQGLEFLIYFQGNSAPDKSGLPSDRFSAERTGGSVSTLTIQRTQQEDSAVYLCASSRDRGNQPQHFGDGTRLSIL.